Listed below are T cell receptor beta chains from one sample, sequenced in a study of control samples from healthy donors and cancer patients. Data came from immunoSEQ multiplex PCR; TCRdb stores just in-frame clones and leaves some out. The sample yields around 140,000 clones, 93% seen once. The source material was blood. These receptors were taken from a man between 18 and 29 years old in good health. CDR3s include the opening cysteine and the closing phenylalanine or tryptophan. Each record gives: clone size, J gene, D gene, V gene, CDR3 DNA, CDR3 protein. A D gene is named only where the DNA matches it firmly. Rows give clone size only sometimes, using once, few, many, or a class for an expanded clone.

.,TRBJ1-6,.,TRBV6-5,TGTGCCAGCACCCCCCGAATCCGGTCGGGTTCACCCCTCCACTTT,CASTPRIRSGSPLHF
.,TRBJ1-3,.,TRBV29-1,TGCAGCGGGGGAGATAAGAGGGCGCGAGGAAACACCATATATTTT,CSGGDKRARGNTIYF
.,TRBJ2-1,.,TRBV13,TGTGCCAGCAGCGCTGACGGGGGAAGCTCCTACAATGAGCAGTTCTTC,CASSADGGSSYNEQFF
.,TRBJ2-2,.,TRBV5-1,TGCGCCAGCAGCTTAGGCGCGTCGAACACCGGGGAGCTGTTTTTT,CASSLGASNTGELFF
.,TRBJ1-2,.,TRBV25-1,TGTGCCAGCAGTGAAGATAGGGGCTACACCTTC,CASSEDRGYTF
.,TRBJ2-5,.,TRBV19,TGTGCCAGTAGTCCAGGGGGGAGGGTCCAAGAGACCCAGTACTTC,CASSPGGRVQETQYF
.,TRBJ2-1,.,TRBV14,TGTGCCAGCAGCCAAGACGGTTACAATGAGCAGTTCTTC,CASSQDGYNEQFF
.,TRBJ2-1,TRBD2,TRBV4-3,TGCGCCAGCAGCCACCGACTAGCGGGAAGGTCCTACAATGAGCAGTTCTTC,CASSHRLAGRSYNEQFF
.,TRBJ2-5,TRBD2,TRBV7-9,TGTGCCAGCAGCCATCTTACTGCCCCCGGGACTAGACGGGAGACCCAGTACTTC,CASSHLTAPGTRRETQYF
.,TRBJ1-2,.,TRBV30,TGTGCCTGGAGTGAGGGGACTAACTATGGCTACACCTTC,CAWSEGTNYGYTF
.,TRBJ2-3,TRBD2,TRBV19,TGTGCCAGTAGTAGAAACGGACTAGCGGGAGGAACAGATACGCAGTATTTT,CASSRNGLAGGTDTQYF
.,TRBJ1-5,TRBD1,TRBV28,TGTGCCAGCAGTGCCCCCGACAGGGCGATAAATCAGCCCCAGCATTTT,CASSAPDRAINQPQHF
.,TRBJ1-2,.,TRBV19,TGTGCCAGTAGTATTGGCAGGTTCTATGGCTACACCTTC,CASSIGRFYGYTF
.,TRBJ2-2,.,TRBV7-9,TGTGCCAGCAGTGCACCTTACACCGGGGAGCTGTTTTTT,CASSAPYTGELFF
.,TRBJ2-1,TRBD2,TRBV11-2,TGTGCCAGCAGCTCCCTACTTGCCGCCGGGGGGGAAGAGTTCTTC,CASSSLLAAGGEEFF
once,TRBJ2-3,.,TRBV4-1,TGCGCCAGCAGCCAAGACCGAGCCAGGGGACTCACAGATACGCAGTATTTT,CASSQDRARGLTDTQYF
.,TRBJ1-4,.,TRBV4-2,TGTGCCAGCAGCCCCCCCGGGCTGAAGGGTAGTGGAACTAATGAAAAACTGTTTTTT,CASSPPGLKGSGTNEKLFF
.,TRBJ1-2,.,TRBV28,TGTGCGGAGGGTGGGCCTAACTATGGCTACACCTTC,CAEGGPNYGYTF
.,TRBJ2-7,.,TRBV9,TGTGCCAGCAGCCCATCAGGGCGCGGTGGTCCCTCCTACGAGCAGTACTTC,CASSPSGRGGPSYEQYF
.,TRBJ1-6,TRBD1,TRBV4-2,TGTGCCAGCAGCCAAGTTAGGGGGCGGGGGGGGTCACCCCTCCACTTT,CASSQVRGRGGSPLHF
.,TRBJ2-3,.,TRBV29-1,TGCAGCGTTGAACTTTCCTTAGGACCGACCCTCCAAGATACGCAGTATTTT,CSVELSLGPTLQDTQYF
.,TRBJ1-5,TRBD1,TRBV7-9,TGTGCCAGCAGCCCGGGACAGGGGGGACAGCCCCAGCATTTT,CASSPGQGGQPQHF
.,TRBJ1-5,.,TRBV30,TGTGCCTGGAGTCGGGGTAGCAATCAGCCCCAGCATTTT,CAWSRGSNQPQHF
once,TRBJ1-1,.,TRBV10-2,TGCGCCAGCAGTGAATCGGTGGAAGCTTTCTTT,CASSESVEAFF
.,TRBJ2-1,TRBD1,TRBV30,TGTGCCTGGAGATCGGACAGGGGAGTACGCAGGAATGAGCAGTTCTTC,CAWRSDRGVRRNEQFF
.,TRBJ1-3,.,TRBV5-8,TGTGCCAGCAGCGCCATGTTCAGGGTCTCAGGAAACACCATATATTTT,CASSAMFRVSGNTIYF
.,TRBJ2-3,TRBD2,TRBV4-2,TGTGCCAGCAGCCAGCTGGGGCTTGCGGGAGATCTGTCTAGCACAGATACGCAGTATTTT,CASSQLGLAGDLSSTDTQYF
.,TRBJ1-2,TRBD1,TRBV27,TGTGCCAGCAGTTTATCGGGGGACAGGGAAAGTTATGGCTACACCTTC,CASSLSGDRESYGYTF
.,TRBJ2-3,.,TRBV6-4,TGTGCCAGCAGTACCTCCGGGAGTAGCCCAGATACGCAGTATTTT,CASSTSGSSPDTQYF
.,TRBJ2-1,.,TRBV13,TGTGCCAGCAGCTTAGTCAACGGTGAGCAGTTCTTC,CASSLVNGEQFF
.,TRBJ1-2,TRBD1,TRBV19,TGTGCCAGTAGCCCGACAGGGGTAAGGGGCTACACCTTC,CASSPTGVRGYTF
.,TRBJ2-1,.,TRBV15,TGTGCCACCAGCAGAGTGGGACGGGAAGAGCAGTTCTTC,CATSRVGREEQFF
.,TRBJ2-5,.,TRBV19,TGTGCCAGTAGTATTGGCCAGGTCACCAAAGAGACCCAGTACTTC,CASSIGQVTKETQYF
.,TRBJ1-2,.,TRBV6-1,TGTGCCAGCAGTGACCCAAGTTCTTATGGCTACACCTTC,CASSDPSSYGYTF
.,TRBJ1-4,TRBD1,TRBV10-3,TGTGCCATCAGCACAGGGGGCACTAATGAAAAACTGTTTTTT,CAISTGGTNEKLFF
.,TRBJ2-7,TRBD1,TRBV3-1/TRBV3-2,TGTGCCAGCGGCTTGACAGGGGATATCTACGAGCAGTACTTC,CASGLTGDIYEQYF
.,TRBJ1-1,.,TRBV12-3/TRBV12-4,TGTGCCAGCAGGGGCAGAACTGAAGCTTTCTTT,CASRGRTEAFF
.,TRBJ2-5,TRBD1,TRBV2,TGTGCCAGCAACCAGCAGGGGGCTTGGGAGACCCAGTACTTC,CASNQQGAWETQYF
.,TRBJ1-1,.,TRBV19,TGTGCCAGTAGTATTTGGGGGAACACTGAAGCTTTCTTT,CASSIWGNTEAFF
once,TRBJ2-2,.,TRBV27,TGTGCCAGCAGCCACGCCACCGGGGAGCTGTTTTTT,CASSHATGELFF
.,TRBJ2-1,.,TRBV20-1,TGCAGTGCCCAAAAGTTCAATGAGCAGTTCTTC,CSAQKFNEQFF
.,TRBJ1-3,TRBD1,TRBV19,TGTGCCAGTAGTATGGACAGGGGATCTGGAAACACCATATATTTT,CASSMDRGSGNTIYF
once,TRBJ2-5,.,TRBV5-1,TGCGCCAGCAGCTTGGAAGGTGAAGAGACCCAGTACTTC,CASSLEGEETQYF
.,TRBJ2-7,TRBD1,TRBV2,TGTGCCAGCAGTCCCGGGACAGCATCCTACGAGCAGTACTTC,CASSPGTASYEQYF
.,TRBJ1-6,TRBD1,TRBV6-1,TGTGCCAGCAGAGAAGACAGGGTCAATTCACCCCTCCACTTT,CASREDRVNSPLHF
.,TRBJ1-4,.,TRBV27,TGTGCCAGCAGTTCCGGGATCGGGGTGGATCCGCCGGATTATGAAAAACTGTTTTTT,CASSSGIGVDPPDYEKLFF
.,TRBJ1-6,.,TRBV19,TGTGCCAGTAGTTTCCACAGGGCTCCCCTCCACTTT,CASSFHRAPLHF
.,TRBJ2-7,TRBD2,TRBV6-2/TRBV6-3,TGTGCCAGCAGTCGTTCGGGGGGGCCGATCGAGCAGTACTTC,CASSRSGGPIEQYF
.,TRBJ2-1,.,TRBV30,TGTGCCTGGGATGAAGGGGGGGCCCACAATGAGCAGTTCTTC,CAWDEGGAHNEQFF
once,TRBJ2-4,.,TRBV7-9,TGTGCCAGCAGCCCCAAACCAGGCGCTCCGTACTTC,CASSPKPGAPYF
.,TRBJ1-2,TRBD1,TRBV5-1,TGCGCCAGCAGGATGGGGACAGGGGGGCCTCTGGAAGGCTACACCTTC,CASRMGTGGPLEGYTF
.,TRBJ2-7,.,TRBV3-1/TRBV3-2,TGTGCCAGCAGCCAAGATAGGGCAGAATGGAGCGAGCAGTACTTC,CASSQDRAEWSEQYF
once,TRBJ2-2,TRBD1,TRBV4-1,TGCGCCAGCAGCCTGGGACAGGGGTATACCGGGGAGCTGTTTTTT,CASSLGQGYTGELFF